The count of the clone carrying this T cell receptor beta chain is one. The antigen is not known. PCR primers comprised 60 Vbeta and 13 Jbeta primers. Measured with immunoSEQ multiplex PCR; TCRdb has only the in-frame clones, and not every one. The table shows approximately 170,000 clones, with approximately 82% occurring only once. This sample was included in a study of cytomegalovirus exposure and HLA in healthy donors. Study findings and constraints: In a later analysis, a missense DCLRE1C variant was linked to TCR beta V- and J-gene trimming.

This CDR3 region has 15 residues. In germline, CDR1 is SGHTA, CDR2 FQGTGA. V shed 3 bases, J shed 2 bases, and the junction held 1 base outside the gene matches. Sequenced: PBMCs. V is TRBV7-3 and J is TRBJ2-1, with 10 nucleotides matching TRBD2. This clonotype originated in a male donor in good health and CMV-seronegative. CDR3 loop: CASSFGLAAYNEQFF. The DNA of the CDR3 is TGTGCCAGCAGCTTCGGACTAGCGGCCTACAATGAGCAGTTCTTC.